Shown below are 10 T cell receptor beta chains from a single sample sequenced in a study of shared clonotypes between healthy human individuals. Assay: immunoSEQ multiplex PCR; the TCRdb copy retains only in-frame clones and omits some. This table has 650,000 to 750,000 clones, more than 70% appearing once. Sequences were obtained from memory CD4+ T cells sorted from blood. Subset specified: CD45RA-negative fraction. These receptors came from a woman in her 30s in good health.

This chain links TRBV7-8 with TRBJ2-7, with 7 nucleotides matching TRBD2. The CDR3 loop spans 13 amino acids. V trimming: 5 bases; J trimming: 4 bases; junction bases outside the gene matches: 5. CDR1 SGHVS and CDR2 FQNEAQ come from the germline V gene. In nucleotides, the CDR3 is TGTGCCAGCAGCCGGACGGGACTATACGAGCAGTACTTC. This translates into CASSRTGLYEQYF.

This clone was detected a few times. The chain couples TRBV19 to TRBJ2-1, with 9 bases identical to TRBD2. Germline V gene data show CDR1 as LNHDA and CDR2 as SQIVND (reference sequence). V lost 5 bases and J lost 0; bases outside the gene matches: 8. The CDR3 covers 17 residues. Written as DNA, the CDR3 is TGTGCCAGTAGTTCCCGGGCGGGAGGGTCCTCCTACAATGAGCAGTTCTTC. Protein product: CASSSRAGGSSYNEQFF.

The rearrangement joins TRBV5-1 to TRBJ2-1; unclear D gene. V lost 0 bases and J 7 bases, leaving 17 bases between the germline ends. Germline CDR1 reads SGHRS; CDR2 reads YFSETQ. The CDR3 spans 16 residues. The CDR3 is CASSLAKESWGNEQFF. CDR3 coding DNA: TGCGCCAGCAGCTTGGCCAAGGAGAGCTGGGGAAATGAGCAGTTCTTC.

This clone was recorded many times. This chain links TRBV5-1 with TRBJ1-1, with 8 bases identical to TRBD1. The CDR3 totals 14 residues. Germline V gene data show CDR1 as SGHRS and CDR2 as YFSETQ. V dropped 4 bases and J dropped 6; count of bases not matched to a gene: 8. CDR3 region: CASSVGQGEAEAFF. CDR3 DNA sequence: TGCGCCAGCAGCGTTGGACAGGGCGAGGCTGAAGCTTTCTTT.

The V call is TRBV11-2, the J call TRBJ1-1, with D perhaps matching TRBD1 (5 bases). The CDR3 is 15 residues long. Trimming stripped 0 bases from V and 1 base from J, with 9 bases between. Germline V gives CDR1 SGHAT, CDR2 FQNNGV. DNA for the CDR3: TGTGCCAGCAGCTTAGAAGGGGCGGGGAACACTGAAGCTTTCTTT. It translates to CASSLEGAGNTEAFF.

The chain carries TRBV29-1 and TRBJ2-7; a weak D match, TRBD1 (5 bases). This CDR3 is 12 amino acids long. CDR1 is SQVTM, CDR2 ANQGSEA, per germline. Trimming removed 1 base from V and 3 bases from J, with 7 bases in between. CDR3 DNA: TGCAGCGTTGAAGGAAGGGGCTACGAGCAGTACTTC. Translated: CSVEGRGYEQYF.

CDR3 sequence: CAISESSGRLYF. CDR3 DNA: TGTGCCATCAGTGAGTCTAGCGGGAGACTGTACTTC. The chain links TRBV10-3 to TRBJ2-7; 9 nucleotides align to TRBD2. Germline lookup yields CDR1 ENHRY and CDR2 SYGVKD. This CDR3 contains 12 residues. J was trimmed by 12 bases and V by 0 bases; bases with no gene match: 3.

The chain recombines TRBV19 with TRBJ2-5; 7 positions agree with TRBD2. Germline CDR1 is LNHDA and CDR2 is SQIVND (reference sequence). The CDR3 has 16 residues. V was pared by 6 bases and J by 4 bases, with 14 bases of the junction left unmatched. CDR3: CASRGEGQSVGETQYF. The DNA of the CDR3 is TGTGCCAGTAGGGGGGAGGGCCAGAGTGTCGGAGAGACCCAGTACTTC.

The J gene is TRBJ2-5, the V gene TRBV10-1; TRBD2 agrees at 10 bases. The J call may be incorrect, as the DNA end agrees better with TRBJ2-7. The CDR3 consists of 17 residues. Germline V gene lookup returns CDR1 WNHNN and CDR2 SYGVQD (reference sequence). The CDR3 DNA reads TGCGCCAGCAGTGAGTATGGGCTAGCGGGAGATGCATACGAGCAGTACTTC. Translation: CASSEYGLAGDAYEQYF.

This clone occurred a few times. The chain couples TRBV6-5 to TRBJ1-1; D may be TRBD1 (5 bases). CDR1 MNHEY and CDR2 SVGAGI come from the germline V gene. This CDR3 is built from 14 residues. Trimming cost V 4 bases and J 8 bases, with 17 bases left between them. CDR3 sequence: CASSSSSGTAEAFF. Written as DNA, the CDR3 is TGTGCCAGCAGTTCATCCTCCGGGACTGCGGAAGCTTTCTTT.